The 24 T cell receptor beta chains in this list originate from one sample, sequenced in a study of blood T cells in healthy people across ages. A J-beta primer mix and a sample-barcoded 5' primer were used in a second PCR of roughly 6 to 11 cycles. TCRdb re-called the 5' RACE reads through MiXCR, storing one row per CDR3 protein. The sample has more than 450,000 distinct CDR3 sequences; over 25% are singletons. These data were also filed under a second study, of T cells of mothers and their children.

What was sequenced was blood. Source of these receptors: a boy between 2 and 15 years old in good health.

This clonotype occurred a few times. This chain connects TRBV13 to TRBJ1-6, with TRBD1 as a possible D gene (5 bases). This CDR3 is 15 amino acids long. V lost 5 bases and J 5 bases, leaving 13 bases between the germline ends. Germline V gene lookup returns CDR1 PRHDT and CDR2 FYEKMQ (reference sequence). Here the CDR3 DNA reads TGTGCCAGCAGCCCGGACGGGACCAATAATTCACCCCTCCACTTT. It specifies CASSPDGTNNSPLHF.

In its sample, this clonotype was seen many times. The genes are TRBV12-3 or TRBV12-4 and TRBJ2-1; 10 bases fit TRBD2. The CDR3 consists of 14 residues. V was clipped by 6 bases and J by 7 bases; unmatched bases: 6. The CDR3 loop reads CASSFSGRTNEQFF. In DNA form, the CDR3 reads TGTGCCAGCAGCTTTAGCGGGAGGACGAATGAGCAGTTCTTC.

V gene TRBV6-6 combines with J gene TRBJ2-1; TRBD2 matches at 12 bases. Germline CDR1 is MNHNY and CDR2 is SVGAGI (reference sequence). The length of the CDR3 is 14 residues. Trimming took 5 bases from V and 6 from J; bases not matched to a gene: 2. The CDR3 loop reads CASSGLAGSNEQFF. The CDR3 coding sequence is TGTGCCAGCAGTGGACTAGCGGGGAGCAATGAGCAGTTCTTC.

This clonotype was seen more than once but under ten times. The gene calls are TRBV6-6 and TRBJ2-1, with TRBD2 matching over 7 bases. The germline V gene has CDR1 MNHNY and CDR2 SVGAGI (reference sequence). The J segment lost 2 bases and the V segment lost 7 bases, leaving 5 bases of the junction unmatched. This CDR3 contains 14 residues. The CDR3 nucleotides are TGTGCCAGCATGGGGCGGGAGACCTACAATGAGCAGTTCTTC. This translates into CASMGRETYNEQFF.

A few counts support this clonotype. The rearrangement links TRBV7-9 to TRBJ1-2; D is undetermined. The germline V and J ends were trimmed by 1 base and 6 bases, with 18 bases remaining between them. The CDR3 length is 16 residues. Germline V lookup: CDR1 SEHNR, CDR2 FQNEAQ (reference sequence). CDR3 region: CASSLVSGLGGNGYTF. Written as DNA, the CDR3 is TGTGCCAGCAGCTTAGTTTCTGGCCTTGGAGGGAATGGCTACACCTTC.

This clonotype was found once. Here the CDR3 reads CASSQASAGKYEQYF. CDR3 bases: TGTGCCAGCAGCCAAGCTTCGGCAGGGAAATACGAGCAGTACTTC. This chain links TRBV3-1 with TRBJ2-7; the D gene is possibly TRBD1 (5 bases). The V end was cut by 1 base, the J end by 4 bases, with 14 bases between. The CDR3 has 15 amino acids. The germline V gene has CDR1 LGHDT and CDR2 YNNKEL (reference sequence).

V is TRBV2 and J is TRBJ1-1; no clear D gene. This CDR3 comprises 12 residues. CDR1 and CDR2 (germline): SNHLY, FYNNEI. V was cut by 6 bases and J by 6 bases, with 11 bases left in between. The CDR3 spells CASREGMAEAFF. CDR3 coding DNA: TGTGCCAGCAGGGAGGGTATGGCTGAAGCTTTCTTT.

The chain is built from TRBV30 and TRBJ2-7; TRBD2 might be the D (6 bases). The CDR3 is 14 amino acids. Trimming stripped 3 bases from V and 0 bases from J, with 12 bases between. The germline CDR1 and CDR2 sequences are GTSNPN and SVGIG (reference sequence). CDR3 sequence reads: CAWRGTSRSYEQYF. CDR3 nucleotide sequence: TGTGCCTGGAGGGGGACTTCCCGCTCCTACGAGCAGTACTTC.

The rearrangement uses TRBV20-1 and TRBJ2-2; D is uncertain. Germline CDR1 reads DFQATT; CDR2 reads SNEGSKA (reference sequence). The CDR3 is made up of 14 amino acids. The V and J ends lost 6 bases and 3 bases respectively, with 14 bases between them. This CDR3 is CSATAAQYTGELFF. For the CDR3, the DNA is TGCAGTGCCACGGCCGCCCAGTACACCGGGGAGCTGTTTTTT.

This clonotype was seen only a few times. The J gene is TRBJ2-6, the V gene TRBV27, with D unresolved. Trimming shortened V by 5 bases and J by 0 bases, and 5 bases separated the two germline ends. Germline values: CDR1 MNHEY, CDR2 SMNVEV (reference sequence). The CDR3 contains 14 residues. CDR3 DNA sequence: TGTGCCAGCAGTCGGGCCTCTGGGGCCAACGTCCTGACTTTC. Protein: CASSRASGANVLTF.

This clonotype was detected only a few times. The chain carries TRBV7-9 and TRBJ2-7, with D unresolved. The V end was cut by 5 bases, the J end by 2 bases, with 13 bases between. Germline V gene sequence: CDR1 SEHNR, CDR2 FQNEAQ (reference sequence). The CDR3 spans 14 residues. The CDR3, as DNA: TGTGCCAGCAGCCATCTCAGCGAGGCCTACGAGCAGTACTTC. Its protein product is CASSHLSEAYEQYF.

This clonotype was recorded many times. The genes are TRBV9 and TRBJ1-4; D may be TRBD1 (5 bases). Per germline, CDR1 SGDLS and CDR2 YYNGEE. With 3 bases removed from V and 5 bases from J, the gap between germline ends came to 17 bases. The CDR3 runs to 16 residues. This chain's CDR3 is CASSAPWDGQNEKLFF. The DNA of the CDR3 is TGTGCCAGCAGCGCGCCCTGGGACGGCCAGAATGAAAAACTGTTTTTT.

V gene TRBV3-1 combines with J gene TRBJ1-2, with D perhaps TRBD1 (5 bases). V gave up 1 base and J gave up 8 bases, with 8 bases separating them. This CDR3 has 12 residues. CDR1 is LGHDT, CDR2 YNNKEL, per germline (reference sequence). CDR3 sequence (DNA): TGTGCCAGCAGCCAAGTGGGGGAAGGCTACACCTTC. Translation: CASSQVGEGYTF.

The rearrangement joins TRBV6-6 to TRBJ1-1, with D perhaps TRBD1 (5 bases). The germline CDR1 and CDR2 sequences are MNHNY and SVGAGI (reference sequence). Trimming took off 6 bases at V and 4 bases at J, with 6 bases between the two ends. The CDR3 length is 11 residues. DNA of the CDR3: TGTGCCAGCAGCGACAGCACTGAAGCTTTCTTT. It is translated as CASSDSTEAFF.

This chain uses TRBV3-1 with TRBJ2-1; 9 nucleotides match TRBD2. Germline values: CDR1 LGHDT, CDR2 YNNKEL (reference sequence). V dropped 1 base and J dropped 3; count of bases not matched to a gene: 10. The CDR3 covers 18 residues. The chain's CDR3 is CASSQGRRGGPDYNEQFF. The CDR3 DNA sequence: TGTGCCAGCAGCCAAGGGCGGCGGGGGGGGCCTGACTACAATGAGCAGTTCTTC.

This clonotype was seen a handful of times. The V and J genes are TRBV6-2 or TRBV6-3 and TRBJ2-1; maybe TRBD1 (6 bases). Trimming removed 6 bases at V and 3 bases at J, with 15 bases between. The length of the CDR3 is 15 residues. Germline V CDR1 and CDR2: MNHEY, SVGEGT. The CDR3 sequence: CASSRNTGSYNEQFF. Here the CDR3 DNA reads TGTGCCAGCAGCCGTAATACAGGGAGCTACAATGAGCAGTTCTTC.

CDR3 residues: CASSQDLLAGVWEQYF. In DNA form, the CDR3 reads TGTGCCAGCAGCCAAGATTTACTAGCGGGAGTTTGGGAGCAGTACTTC. The rearrangement uses TRBV3-1 and TRBJ2-7; 11 bases agree with TRBD2. Germline lookup yields CDR1 LGHDT and CDR2 YNNKEL (reference sequence). V shed 0 bases and J 7 bases; nucleotides not matched to a gene: 8. This CDR3 region has 16 residues.

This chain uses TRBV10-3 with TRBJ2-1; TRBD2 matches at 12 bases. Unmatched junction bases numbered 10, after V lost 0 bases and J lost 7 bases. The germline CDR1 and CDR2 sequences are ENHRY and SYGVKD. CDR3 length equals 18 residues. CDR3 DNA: TGTGCCATCAGTGAGTCGTTGACTAGCGGGGGTCCTAAGAATGAGCAGTTCTTC. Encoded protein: CAISESLTSGGPKNEQFF.

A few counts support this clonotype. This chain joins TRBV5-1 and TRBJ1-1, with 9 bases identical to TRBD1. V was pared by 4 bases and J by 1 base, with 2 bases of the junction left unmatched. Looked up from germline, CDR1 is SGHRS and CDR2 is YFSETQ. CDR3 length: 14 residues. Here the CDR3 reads CASSTQGANTEAFF. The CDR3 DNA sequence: TGCGCCAGCAGCACACAGGGGGCGAACACTGAAGCTTTCTTT.

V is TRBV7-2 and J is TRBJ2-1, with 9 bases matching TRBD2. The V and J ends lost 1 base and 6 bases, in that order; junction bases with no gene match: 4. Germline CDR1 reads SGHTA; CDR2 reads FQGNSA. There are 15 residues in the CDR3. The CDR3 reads CASSLVAGVGNEQFF. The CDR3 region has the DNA TGTGCCAGCAGCTTAGTAGCGGGAGTGGGCAATGAGCAGTTCTTC.

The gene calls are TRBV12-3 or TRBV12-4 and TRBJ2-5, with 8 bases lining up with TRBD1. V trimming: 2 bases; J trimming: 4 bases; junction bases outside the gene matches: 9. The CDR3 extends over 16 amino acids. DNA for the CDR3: TGTGCCAGCAGTTTAAAAAGGCAGGGGGCTGGAGAGACCCAGTACTTC. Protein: CASSLKRQGAGETQYF.

The CDR3 loop is CASGTLGRRVTNEKLFF. The CDR3 DNA reads TGTGCTAGTGGTACCCTTGGCCGGCGGGTAACTAATGAAAAACTGTTTTTT. The rearrangement joins TRBV12-5 to TRBJ1-4, with D unclear. This CDR3 has 17 residues. The ends were cut back, 5 bases at V and 1 base at J, with 17 bases in the middle. Germline CDR1 LGHNT, CDR2 FRNRAP.

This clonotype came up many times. The DNA for the CDR3 is TGTGCCAGCAGGGTATTCCAAGAGACCCAGTACTTC. Translated, it gives CASRVFQETQYF. This chain connects TRBV2 to TRBJ2-5; D is unresolved. The CDR3 length is 12 residues. Trimming cost V 6 bases and J 1 base, with 6 bases left between them. CDR1 and CDR2 from the germline V gene are SNHLY and FYNNEI.

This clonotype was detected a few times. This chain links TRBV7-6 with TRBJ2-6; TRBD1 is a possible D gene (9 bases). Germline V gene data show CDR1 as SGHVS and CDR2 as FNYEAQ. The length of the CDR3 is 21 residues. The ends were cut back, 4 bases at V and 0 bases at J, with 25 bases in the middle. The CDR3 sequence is CASSSLTGRDRAYSGANVLTF. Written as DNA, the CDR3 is TGTGCCAGCAGCTCACTAACCGGGAGGGACAGGGCCTACTCTGGGGCCAACGTCCTGACTTTC.